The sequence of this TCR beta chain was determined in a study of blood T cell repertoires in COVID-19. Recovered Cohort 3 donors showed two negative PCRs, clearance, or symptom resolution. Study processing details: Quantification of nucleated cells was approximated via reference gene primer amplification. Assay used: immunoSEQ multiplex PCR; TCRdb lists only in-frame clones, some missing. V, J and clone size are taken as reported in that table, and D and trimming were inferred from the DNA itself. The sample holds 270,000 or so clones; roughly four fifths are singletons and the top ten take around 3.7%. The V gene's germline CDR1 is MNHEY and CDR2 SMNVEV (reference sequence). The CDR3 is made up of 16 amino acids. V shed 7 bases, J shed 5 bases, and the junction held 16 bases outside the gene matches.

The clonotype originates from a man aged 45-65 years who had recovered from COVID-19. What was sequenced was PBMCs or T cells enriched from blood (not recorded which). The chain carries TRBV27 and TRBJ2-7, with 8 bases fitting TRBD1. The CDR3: CASTTPQGAVKNEQYF. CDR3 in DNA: TGTGCCAGCACTACCCCCCAGGGGGCAGTGAAGAACGAGCAGTACTTC.